The text below deals with one T cell receptor beta chain. Its antigen remains unknown. The protocol was immunoSEQ multiplex PCR, while the TCRdb copy is restricted to in-frame clones and leaves out a portion. The sample has hundreds of thousands of clones, 93% seen once. Time point noted: blood from clinic visit 5 months post-surgery; TSC patient then seizure free. Only cases whose brain tissue showed the highest T cell transcript signatures were sequenced. This specimen comes from a study of brain T cells in children with intractable seizures. Overall study findings and caveats: Clones missing pre-surgery may reflect undersampling of that blood sample.

This sequence was found in a boy less than two years old with tuberous sclerosis and intractable seizures. The sequencing here drew on peripheral blood, taken about 5 months after surgery.

CDR3 DNA sequence: TGTGCCAGCAGCCAAGAGGGACAGGTTCGGGAAAAACTGTTTTTT. Translating it yields CASSQEGQVREKLFF. This sequence joins TRBV3-1 (or the pseudogene TRBV3-2) and TRBJ1-4; 8 positions match TRBD1. Germline CDR1 is LGHDT and CDR2 is YNNKEL (reference sequence). The trim removed 0 bases at V and 8 bases at J, leaving 5 bases unmatched. CDR3 size: 15 residues.